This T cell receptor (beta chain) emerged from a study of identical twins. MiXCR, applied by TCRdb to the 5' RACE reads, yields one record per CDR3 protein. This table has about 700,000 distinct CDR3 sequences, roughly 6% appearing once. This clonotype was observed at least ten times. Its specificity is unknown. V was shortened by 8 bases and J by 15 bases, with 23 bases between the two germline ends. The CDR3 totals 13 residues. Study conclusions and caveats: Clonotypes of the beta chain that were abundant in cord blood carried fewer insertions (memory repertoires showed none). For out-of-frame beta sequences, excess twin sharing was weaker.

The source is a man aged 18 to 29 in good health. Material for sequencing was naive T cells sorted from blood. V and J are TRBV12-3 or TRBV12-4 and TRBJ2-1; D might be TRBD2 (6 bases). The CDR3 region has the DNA TGTGCCAGCCTAAGCCCACCCGGGGGAAGAGTGTTCTTC. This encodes CASLSPPGGRVFF.